Each of the 18 T cell receptor beta chains below was sequenced from the same sample in a study of shared clonotypes between healthy human individuals. The repertoire was sequenced with immunoSEQ multiplex PCR; TCRdb's copy has only in-frame clones and lacks some. The sample consists of about 1.1 million clones, 70% to 80% of them appearing once. The sample taken for sequencing was memory CD4+ T cells from PBMCs. Subset given: CD45RA-negative fraction. The receptors were sampled from a man aged 18 to 30 in good health. Some clones in this sample may be carry-over from other donors' samples.

This clone was seen a few times. The V gene is TRBV2, the J gene TRBJ2-7, with a possible D match to TRBD1 (6 bases). The germline CDR1 and CDR2 sequences are SNHLY and FYNNEI. The CDR3 length is 15 residues. Deletions cut 3 bases from V and 3 bases from J, with 15 bases between. CDR3 region: CASSENREPIYEQYF. CDR3 in DNA: TGTGCCAGCAGTGAGAACAGGGAACCTATCTACGAGCAGTACTTC.

The chain has TRBV28 and TRBJ1-5; D not resolved. This CDR3 contains 16 residues. Germline V gene sequence: CDR1 MDHEN, CDR2 SYDVKM. Trimming left V 4 bases short and J 0 bases short, with 13 bases between. DNA of the CDR3: TGTGCCAGCAGTTCCCCTCCGAATTATAGCAATCAGCCCCAGCATTTT. Translation: CASSSPPNYSNQPQHF.

The chain joins TRBV6-5 to TRBJ2-7; 8 bases match TRBD1. V lost 4 bases, J lost 2 bases, and 7 bases stayed unmatched. Germline CDR1 is MNHEY and CDR2 is SVGAGI. The CDR3 length is 15 residues. CDR3 sequence reads: CASSSAGTGPYEQYF. The CDR3 region has the DNA TGTGCCAGCAGTTCGGCCGGGACAGGTCCCTACGAGCAGTACTTC.

This clone appeared a single time. For the CDR3, the DNA is TGTGCCAGCAGCTTTGGGGGAGCGGAGACCCAGTACTTC. Amino acid sequence: CASSFGGAETQYF. The chain combines TRBV7-3 with TRBJ2-5; D tentatively fits TRBD1 or TRBD2 (5 bases each). CDR1 and CDR2 (germline): SGHTA, FQGTGA. V lost 3 bases and J lost 5, with 10 bases in between. The CDR3 runs 13 residues.

This rearrangement joins TRBV6-4 to TRBJ2-7; D may be TRBD2 (6 bases). Germline lookup yields CDR1 MRHNA and CDR2 SNTAGT. This CDR3 has 10 amino acids. V dropped 6 bases and J dropped 9 bases, with 9 bases sitting between them. CDR3: CASRGTRQYF. The CDR3, as DNA: TGTGCCAGCAGAGGGACTCGGCAGTACTTC.

The rearrangement links TRBV5-6 to TRBJ2-5, with D possibly being TRBD1 or TRBD2 (5 bases each). Germline CDR1 SGHDT, CDR2 YYEEEE. This CDR3 has 14 amino acids. The V and J ends lost 3 bases and 3 bases respectively, with 12 bases between them. The CDR3 loop reads CASSSGRVEETQYF. The CDR3 DNA is TGTGCCAGCAGCTCGGGGCGGGTGGAAGAGACCCAGTACTTC.

This rearrangement joins TRBV28 to TRBJ1-4; D uncertain. The ends were cut back, 3 bases at V and 12 bases at J, with 17 bases in the middle. CDR1 is MDHEN, CDR2 SYDVKM, per germline. The CDR3 is made up of 14 amino acids. The CDR3 loop is CASSFRRPGRELFF. For the CDR3, the DNA is TGTGCCAGCAGTTTTCGTCGACCCGGGAGGGAACTGTTTTTT.

This clone was found once. The chain has TRBV15 and TRBJ2-6; a weak D match, TRBD1 (5 bases). This CDR3 has 16 residues. Germline V gives CDR1 LNHNV, CDR2 YYDKDF (reference sequence). Trimming removed 2 bases at V and 2 bases at J, with 10 bases between. For the CDR3, the DNA is TGTGCCACCAGCAGACAGGGTTCGGCTGGGGCCAACGTCCTGACTTTC. It specifies CATSRQGSAGANVLTF.

Concerning this clone itself: Other DNA sequences in this sample translate to the same CDR3. The J gene is TRBJ2-7, the V gene TRBV7-9, with D unresolved. This CDR3 spans 11 amino acids. Germline CDR1 reads SEHNR; CDR2 reads FQNEAQ (reference sequence). The ends were cut back, 4 bases at V and 7 bases at J, with 8 bases in the middle. In nucleotides, the CDR3 is TGTGCCAGCAGCTCCGGGCCGGAGCAGTACTTC. Translated: CASSSGPEQYF. Variable domain in full (rest from reference TRBV7-9 and TRBJ2-7): DTGVSQNPRHKITKRGQNVTFRCDPISEHNRLYWYRQTLGQGPEFLTYFQNEAQLEKSRLLSDRFSAERPKGSFSTLEIQRTEQGDSAMYLCASSSGPEQYFGPGTRLTVT.

There are a few counts of this clone. The V gene is TRBV18, the J gene TRBJ1-2, with D maybe TRBD1 (6 bases). V was shortened by 1 base and J by 3 bases, with 9 bases between the two germline ends. Germline V gives CDR1 KGHSH, CDR2 LQKENI. The CDR3 is made up of 14 amino acids. For the CDR3, the DNA is TGTGCCAGCTCACCACGGACAGACGACTATGGCTACACCTTC. It specifies CASSPRTDDYGYTF. Using reference TRBV18 and TRBJ1-2 for the parts outside the CDR3, the full variable domain is NAGVMQNPRHLVRRRGQEARLRCSPMKGHSHVYWYRQLPEEGLKFMVYLQKENIIDESGMPKERFSAEFPKEGPSILRIQQVVRGDSAAYFCASSPRTDDYGYTFGSGTRLTVV.

The rearrangement joins TRBV7-6 to TRBJ2-5; D gene uncertain. V dropped 5 bases and J dropped 5 bases, with 15 bases sitting between them. The CDR3 totals 14 residues. Germline V lookup: CDR1 SGHVS, CDR2 FNYEAQ. CDR3 sequence reads: CASSPITGWETQYF. CDR3 bases: TGTGCCAGCAGCCCCATCACCGGGTGGGAGACCCAGTACTTC. Using reference TRBV7-6 and TRBJ2-5 for the parts outside the CDR3, the full variable domain is GAGVSQSPRYKVTKRGQDVALRCDPISGHVSLYWYRQALGQGPEFLTYFNYEAQQDKSGLPNDRFSAERPEGSISTLTIQRTEQRDSAMYRCASSPITGWETQYFGPGTRLLVL.

This clone occurred once. CDR3 protein: CASSFPQGRFEQYF. The CDR3 coding sequence is TGTGCCAGCAGTTTCCCCCAGGGTAGGTTCGAGCAGTACTTC. The rearrangement uses TRBV28 and TRBJ2-7; D might be TRBD1 (5 bases). The CDR3 loop spans 14 amino acids. The germline V gene has CDR1 MDHEN and CDR2 SYDVKM. The ends were cut back, 3 bases at V and 6 bases at J, with 15 bases in the middle.

The V and J genes are TRBV7-9 and TRBJ2-2, with D possibly being TRBD2 (6 bases). Germline CDR1 is SEHNR and CDR2 is FQNEAQ (reference sequence). Trimming took off 5 bases at V and 3 bases at J, with 19 bases between the two ends. This CDR3 has 17 residues. The CDR3 region is CASSGRRQRAYTGELFF. The DNA for the CDR3 is TGTGCCAGCAGCGGCCGTAGGCAGCGGGCGTACACCGGGGAGCTGTTTTTT. Together with reference TRBV7-9 and TRBJ2-2, the CDR3 gives the full variable domain: DTGVSQNPRHKITKRGQNVTFRCDPISEHNRLYWYRQTLGQGPEFLTYFQNEAQLEKSRLLSDRFSAERPKGSFSTLEIQRTEQGDSAMYLCASSGRRQRAYTGELFFGEGSRLTVL.

This clone was observed a single time. The chain couples TRBV7-2 to TRBJ1-4; the D gene is possibly TRBD1 (5 bases). With 5 bases removed from V and 8 bases from J, the gap between germline ends came to 18 bases. There are 15 residues in the CDR3. Germline loops: CDR1 SGHTA, CDR2 FQGNSA. This CDR3 is CASSPRRAGWEKLFF. CDR3 bases: TGTGCCAGCAGCCCGCGGAGGGCAGGGTGGGAAAAACTGTTTTTT.

The genes are TRBV6-6 and TRBJ1-2; D is undetermined. Trimming removed 4 bases at V and 4 bases at J, with 10 bases between. Germline V gene data show CDR1 as MNHNY and CDR2 as SVGAGI (reference sequence). The CDR3 is 13 amino acids. The CDR3 DNA sequence: TGTGCCAGCAGTTCTTTGGAGGGCTATGGCTACACCTTC. Translating gives CASSSLEGYGYTF.

The rearrangement joins TRBV19 to TRBJ2-3; 7 bases map to TRBD2. The V gene's germline CDR1 is LNHDA and CDR2 SQIVND (reference sequence). Losses at the gene ends were 4 bases for V and 3 bases for J; bases not matched to a gene: 7. This CDR3 has 15 amino acids. The CDR3 DNA is TGTGCCAGTAGTAGGACTAGAGTATTGACAGATACGCAGTATTTT. This sequence encodes CASSRTRVLTDTQYF.

In this sample, this clone turned up once. The chain links TRBV4-2 to TRBJ2-7; D remains ambiguous. This CDR3 spans 14 amino acids. Germline CDR1 is LGHNA and CDR2 is YNFKEQ. V was shortened by 0 bases and J by 6 bases, with 12 bases between the two germline ends. CDR3 region: CASSQDEASLEQYF. The CDR3 DNA sequence: TGTGCCAGCAGCCAAGATGAGGCCTCCCTCGAGCAGTACTTC.

This clone has only a few counts. The chain uses TRBV11-2 and TRBJ1-5; 8 bases match TRBD1. The CDR3 extends over 17 amino acids. The ends lost 5 bases at V and 1 base at J; junction bases unmatched: 10. Germline-derived CDR1 and CDR2 are SGHAT and FQNNGV. The CDR3 DNA reads as TGTGCCAGCAGCCCAGAGACCGGGACAGGCAGCAATCAGCCCCAGCATTTT. Encoded protein: CASSPETGTGSNQPQHF.